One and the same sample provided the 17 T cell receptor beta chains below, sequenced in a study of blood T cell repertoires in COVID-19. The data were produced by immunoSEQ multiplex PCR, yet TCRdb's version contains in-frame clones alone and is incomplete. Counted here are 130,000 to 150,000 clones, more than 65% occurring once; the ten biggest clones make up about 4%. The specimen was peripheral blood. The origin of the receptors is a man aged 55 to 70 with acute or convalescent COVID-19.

The CDR3 here is CASSSPTGGTYNEQFF. The CDR3 DNA reads as TGTGCCAGCAGTTCACCAACGGGAGGGACCTACAATGAGCAGTTCTTC. The V gene is TRBV6-5, the J gene TRBJ2-1; TRBD2 aligns across 8 bases. The CDR3 totals 16 residues. Per germline, CDR1 MNHEY and CDR2 SVGAGI. V trimming: 4 bases; J trimming: 2 bases; junction bases outside the gene matches: 7.

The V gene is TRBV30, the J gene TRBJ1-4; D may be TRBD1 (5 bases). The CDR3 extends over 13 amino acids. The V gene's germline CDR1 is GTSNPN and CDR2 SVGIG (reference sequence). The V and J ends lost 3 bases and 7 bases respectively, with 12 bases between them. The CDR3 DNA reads TGTGCCTGGAGCCTGGGGGGTCTTGAAAAACTGTTTTTT. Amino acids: CAWSLGGLEKLFF.

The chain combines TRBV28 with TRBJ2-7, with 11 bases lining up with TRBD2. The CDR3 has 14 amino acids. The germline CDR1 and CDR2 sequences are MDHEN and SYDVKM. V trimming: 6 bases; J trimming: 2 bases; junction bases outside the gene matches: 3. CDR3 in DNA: TGTGCCAGCAGCCCTAGCGGGGGGACCTACGAGCAGTACTTC. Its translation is CASSPSGGTYEQYF.

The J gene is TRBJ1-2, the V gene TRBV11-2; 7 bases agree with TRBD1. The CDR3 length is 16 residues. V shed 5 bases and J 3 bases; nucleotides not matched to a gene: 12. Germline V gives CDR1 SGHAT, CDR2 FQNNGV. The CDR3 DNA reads TGTGCCAGCAGCCATTACAGGGGCGCCCACTACTATGGCTACACCTTC. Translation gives CASSHYRGAHYYGYTF.

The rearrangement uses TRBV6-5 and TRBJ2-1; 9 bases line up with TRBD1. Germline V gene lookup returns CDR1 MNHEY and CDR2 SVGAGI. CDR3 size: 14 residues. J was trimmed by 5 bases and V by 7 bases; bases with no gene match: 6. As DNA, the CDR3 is TGTGCCAGCACCCGAGGGACAGGGAACAATGAGCAGTTCTTC. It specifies CASTRGTGNNEQFF.

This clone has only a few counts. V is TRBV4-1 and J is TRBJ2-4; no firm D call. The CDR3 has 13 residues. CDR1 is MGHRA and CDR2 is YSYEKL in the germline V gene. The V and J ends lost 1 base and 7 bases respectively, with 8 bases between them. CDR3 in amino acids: CASSQVSDNIQYF. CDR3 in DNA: TGCGCCAGCAGCCAAGTCAGCGATAACATTCAGTACTTC.

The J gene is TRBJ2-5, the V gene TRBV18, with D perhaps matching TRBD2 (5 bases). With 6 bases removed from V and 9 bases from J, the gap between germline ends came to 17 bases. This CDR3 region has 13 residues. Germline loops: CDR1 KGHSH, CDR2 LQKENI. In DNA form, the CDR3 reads TGTGCCAGCTCGCTAGGAACCTTGGAGGCCCAGTACTTC. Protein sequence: CASSLGTLEAQYF.

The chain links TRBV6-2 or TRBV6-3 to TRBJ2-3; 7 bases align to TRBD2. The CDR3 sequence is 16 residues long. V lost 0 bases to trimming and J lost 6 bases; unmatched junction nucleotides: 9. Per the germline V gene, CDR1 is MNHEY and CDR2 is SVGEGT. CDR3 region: CASSYSFGEGADTQYF. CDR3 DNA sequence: TGTGCCAGCAGTTACTCGTTTGGGGAGGGCGCGGATACGCAGTATTTT.

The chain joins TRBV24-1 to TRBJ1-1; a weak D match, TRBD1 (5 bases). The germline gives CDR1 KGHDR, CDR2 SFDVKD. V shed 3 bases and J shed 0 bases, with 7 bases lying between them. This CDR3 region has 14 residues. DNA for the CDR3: TGTGCCACCAGTGATCCAGGGATGAACACTGAAGCTTTCTTT. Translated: CATSDPGMNTEAFF.

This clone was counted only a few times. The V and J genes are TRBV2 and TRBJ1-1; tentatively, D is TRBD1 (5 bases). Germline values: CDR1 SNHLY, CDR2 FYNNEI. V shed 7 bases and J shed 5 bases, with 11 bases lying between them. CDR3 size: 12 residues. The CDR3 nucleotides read TGTGCCAGCATATTCAGGGATACTGAAGCTTTCTTT. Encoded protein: CASIFRDTEAFF.

This CDR3 reads CASRPGSYFYEQYF. In nucleotides, the CDR3 is TGTGCCAGCAGACCCGGGTCATACTTCTACGAGCAGTACTTC. The V call is TRBV27, the J call TRBJ2-7; the D is unclear. V lost 6 bases and J 3 bases, leaving 15 bases between the germline ends. The CDR3 has 14 residues. Germline V CDR1 and CDR2: MNHEY, SMNVEV (reference sequence).

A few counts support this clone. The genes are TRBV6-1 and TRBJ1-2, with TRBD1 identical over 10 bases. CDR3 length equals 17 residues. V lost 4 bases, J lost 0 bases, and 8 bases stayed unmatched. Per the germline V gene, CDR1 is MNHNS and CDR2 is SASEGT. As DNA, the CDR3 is TGTGCCAGCAGTGCCGGGACAGGGGTTGGATCTAACTATGGCTACACCTTC. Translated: CASSAGTGVGSNYGYTF.

Written as DNA, the CDR3 is TGTGCCAGCAGCTTTCTAGCGGGTAACGAGCAGTACTTC. Its protein product is CASSFLAGNEQYF. V is TRBV7-9 and J is TRBJ2-7; 8 nucleotides align to TRBD2. Per the germline V gene, CDR1 is SEHNR and CDR2 is FQNEAQ (reference sequence). The trim removed 3 bases at V and 5 bases at J, leaving 3 bases unmatched. The CDR3 runs 13 residues.

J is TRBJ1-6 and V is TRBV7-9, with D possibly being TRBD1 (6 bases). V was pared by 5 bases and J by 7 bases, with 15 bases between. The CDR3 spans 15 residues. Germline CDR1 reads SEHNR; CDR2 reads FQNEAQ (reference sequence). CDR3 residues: CASSAPGGRNSPLHF. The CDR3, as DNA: TGTGCCAGCAGCGCCCCGGGGGGGCGGAATTCACCCCTCCACTTT.

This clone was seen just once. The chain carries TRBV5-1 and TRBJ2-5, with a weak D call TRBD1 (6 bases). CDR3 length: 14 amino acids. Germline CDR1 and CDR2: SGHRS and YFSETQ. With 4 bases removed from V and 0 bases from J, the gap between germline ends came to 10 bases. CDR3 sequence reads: CASSDGTHQETQYF. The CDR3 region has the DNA TGCGCCAGCAGCGACGGGACACACCAAGAGACCCAGTACTTC.

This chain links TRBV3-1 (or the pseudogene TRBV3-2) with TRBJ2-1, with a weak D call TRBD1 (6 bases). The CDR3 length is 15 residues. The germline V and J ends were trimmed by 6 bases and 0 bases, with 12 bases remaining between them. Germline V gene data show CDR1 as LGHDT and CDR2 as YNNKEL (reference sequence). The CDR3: CASSPGASSYNEQFF. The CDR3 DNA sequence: TGTGCCAGCAGTCCAGGGGCTAGCTCCTACAATGAGCAGTTCTTC.

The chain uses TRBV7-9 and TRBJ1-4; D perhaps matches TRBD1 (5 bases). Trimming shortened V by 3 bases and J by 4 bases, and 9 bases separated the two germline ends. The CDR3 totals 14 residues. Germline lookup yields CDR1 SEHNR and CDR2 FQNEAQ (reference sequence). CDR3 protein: CASSLGPINEKLFF. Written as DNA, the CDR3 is TGTGCCAGCAGCTTGGGGCCGATTAATGAAAAACTGTTTTTT.